Presented here are 6 T cell receptor beta chains from one specimen sequenced in a study of neoadjuvant anti-PD-1 for oral cavity cancer (dated by TCRdb to 2020 to 2022). Libraries came from the immunoSEQ multiplex PCR assay. Here the immuneACCESS table is served through TCRdb, limited to in-frame sequences with V and J called. Missing clones are a known gap in these copies; in checked studies unresolved V genes cover under half, and the rest lacks a known reason. Counted in this sample were 15,000 or so clones; 55% to 75% of them appeared once. The ten largest account for over 2.5% of the sample. Per the publication, the time point label means: before neoadjuvant nivolumab. Source: PBMCs, taken before nivolumab (anti-PD-1) treatment. All receptors come from a person between 40 and 85 years old with oral cavity squamous cell carcinoma.

This chain connects TRBV30 to TRBJ2-7; TRBD1 is a possible D gene (6 bases). Trimming took 1 base from V and 0 from J, leaving 10 bases between them. CDR1 is GTSNPN, CDR2 SVGIG, per germline (reference sequence). The CDR3 totals 14 residues. CDR3 residues: CAWSEGVPSYEQYF. The DNA of the CDR3 is TGTGCCTGGAGTGAGGGGGTTCCCTCCTACGAGCAGTACTTC.

The chain joins TRBV6-5 to TRBJ1-3; D gene ambiguous. Germline V CDR1 and CDR2: MNHEY, SVGAGI. The CDR3 extends over 13 amino acids. Trimming took 5 bases from V and 0 from J, leaving 5 bases between them. CDR3 bases: TGTGCCAGCAGTCAGTTCTCTGGAAACACCATATATTTT. This gives the protein CASSQFSGNTIYF.

This clone was seen only a few times. The DNA of the CDR3 is TGTGCCAGCAGCCAAGACAGGAATAGCAATCAGCCCCAGCATTTT. It codes for CASSQDRNSNQPQHF. V usage is TRBV4-2 and J usage is TRBJ1-5; D is uncertain. CDR1 LGHNA and CDR2 YNFKEQ come from the germline V gene. V lost 0 bases and J lost 0, with 6 bases in between. This CDR3 is built from 15 residues.

The V and J genes are TRBV10-2 and TRBJ2-1; 15 bases agree with TRBD2. V dropped 2 bases and J dropped 12; count of bases not matched to a gene: 5. This CDR3 region has 15 residues. CDR1 WSHSY and CDR2 SAAADI come from the germline V gene. The DNA of the CDR3 is TGCGCCAGCAGTGAGGGACTAGCGGGAGGGCCAAGGCAGTTCTTC. This translates into CASSEGLAGGPRQFF.

This clone was picked up a small number of times. The junction departs from germline at one end; a sequencing error may be responsible. The chain combines TRBV5-8 with TRBJ2-7; 7 bases line up with TRBD1. Germline CDR1 reads SGHTS; CDR2 reads YDEGEE. This CDR3 is 12 amino acids long. This chain's CDR3 is CASSLRGQRVRF. The CDR3 nucleotides read TGTGCCAGCAGCCTCCGGGGACAGAGAGTTCGCTTC.

V is TRBV27 and J is TRBJ2-7, with no clear D. This CDR3 is 15 amino acids long. Germline-derived CDR1 and CDR2 are MNHEY and SMNVEV (reference sequence). Trimming took off 2 bases at V and 0 bases at J, with 11 bases between the two ends. This CDR3 reads CASSLIPPSSYEQYF. The DNA for the CDR3 is TGTGCCAGCAGTTTAATCCCACCGAGCTCCTACGAGCAGTACTTC.